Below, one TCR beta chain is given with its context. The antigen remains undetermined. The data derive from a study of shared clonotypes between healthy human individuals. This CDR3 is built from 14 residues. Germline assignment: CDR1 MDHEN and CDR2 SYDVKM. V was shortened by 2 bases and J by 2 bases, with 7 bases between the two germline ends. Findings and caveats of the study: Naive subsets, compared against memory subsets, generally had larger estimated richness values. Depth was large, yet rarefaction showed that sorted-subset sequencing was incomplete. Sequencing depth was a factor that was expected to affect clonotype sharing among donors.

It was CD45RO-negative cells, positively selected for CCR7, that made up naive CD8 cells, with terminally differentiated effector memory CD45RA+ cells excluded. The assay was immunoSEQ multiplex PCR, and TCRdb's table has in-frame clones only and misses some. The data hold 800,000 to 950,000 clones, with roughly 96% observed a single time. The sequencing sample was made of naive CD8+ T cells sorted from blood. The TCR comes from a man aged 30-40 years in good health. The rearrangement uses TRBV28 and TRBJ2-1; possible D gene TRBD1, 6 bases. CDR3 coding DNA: TGTGCCAGCAGTTTACAGGGGACCTACAATGAGCAGTTCTTC. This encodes CASSLQGTYNEQFF.